The TCR beta chain described here comes from a study of CD8+ T cells in alopecia areata. Study information: Treated patients were dosed with oral tofacitinib, taking 5 to 10 mg twice daily. Overall study results and limits: Sequencing of scalp samples also includes resident alphabeta T cells from normal skin.

Lesional scalp punch biopsies and peripheral blood were collected from alopecia areata patients. Reverse transcribed after extraction, RNA yielded cDNA as the sequencing template. This table comes from immunoSEQ multiplex PCR, and its TCRdb copy is limited to in-frame clones, with some not included. The repertoire holds 180,000 or so clones, with less than 75% as singletons. The CDR3 loop spans 14 amino acids. From germline, CDR1 is MNHNS and CDR2 SASEGT. V dropped 2 bases and J dropped 5 bases, with 10 bases sitting between them. In the case of this clone: Antigen unknown.

V is TRBV6-1 and J is TRBJ2-1; D gene uncertain. The source material was CD8+ T cells sorted from blood, sampled at week 0. The origin of this receptor is a human donor with alopecia areata. CDR3 DNA sequence: TGTGCCAGCAGTGAATGGGTCCAAAACAATGAGCAGTTCTTC. Amino acid sequence: CASSEWVQNNEQFF.